Sequencing of this T cell receptor beta chain was carried out in a study of beta chain features in type 1 diabetes. Germline V gives CDR1 GTSNPN, CDR2 SVGIG (reference sequence). The CDR3 is 15 amino acids. The ends lost 5 bases at V and 6 bases at J; junction bases unmatched: 10. All of the sorted populations showed purity greater than 95%. Study findings and constraints: Sequencing from cDNA could over-represent high-TCR-expressing cells.

As concerns this clone: Antigen unknown.

Reverse transcribing all isolated RNA meant expressed TCRB transcripts were sequenced. Assay: immunoSEQ multiplex PCR; the TCRdb copy retains only in-frame clones and omits some. This sample yields hundreds of thousands of clones, of which 9.6% are seen a single time; less than 0.035% belongs to the top ten. The specimen sequenced was naive CD4+ T cells from blood. The sequence derives from a woman under 30 in good health. The chain combines TRBV30 with TRBJ1-6, with TRBD1 matching 7 bases. The CDR3 spells CAWGLKGALNSPLHF. The CDR3 nucleotides are TGTGCCTGGGGACTAAAGGGGGCGCTTAATTCACCCCTCCACTTT. The whole variable domain, filled in from reference TRBV30 and TRBJ1-6, reads SQTIHQWPATLVQPVGSPLSLECTVEGTSNPNLYWYRQAAGRGLQLLFYSVGIGQISSEVPQNLSASRPQDRQFILSSKKLLLSDSGFYLCAWGLKGALNSPLHFGNGTRLTVT.